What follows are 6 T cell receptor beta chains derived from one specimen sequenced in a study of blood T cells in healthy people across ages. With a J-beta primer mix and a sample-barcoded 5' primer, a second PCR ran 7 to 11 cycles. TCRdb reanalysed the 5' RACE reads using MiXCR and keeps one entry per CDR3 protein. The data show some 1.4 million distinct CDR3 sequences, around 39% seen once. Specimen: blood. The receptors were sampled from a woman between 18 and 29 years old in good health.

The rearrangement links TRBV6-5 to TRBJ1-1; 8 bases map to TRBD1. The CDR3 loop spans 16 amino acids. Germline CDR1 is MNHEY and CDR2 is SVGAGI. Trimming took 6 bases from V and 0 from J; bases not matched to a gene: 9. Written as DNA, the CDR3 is TGTGCCAGCAGCCAGGACAGGGTCGGGGTGAACACTGAAGCTTTCTTT. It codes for CASSQDRVGVNTEAFF.

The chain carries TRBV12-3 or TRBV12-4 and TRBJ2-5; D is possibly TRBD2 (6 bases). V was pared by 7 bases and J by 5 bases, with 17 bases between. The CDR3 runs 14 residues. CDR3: CASTVREVGETQYF. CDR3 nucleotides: TGTGCCAGCACCGTTAGGGAGGTCGGGGAGACCCAGTACTTC.

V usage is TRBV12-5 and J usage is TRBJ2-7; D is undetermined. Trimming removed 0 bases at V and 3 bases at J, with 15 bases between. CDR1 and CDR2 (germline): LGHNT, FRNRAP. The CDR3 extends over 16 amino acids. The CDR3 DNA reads TGTGCTAGTGGTTTGGTACACCCACCCGGTGGCTACGAGCAGTACTTC. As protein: CASGLVHPPGGYEQYF.

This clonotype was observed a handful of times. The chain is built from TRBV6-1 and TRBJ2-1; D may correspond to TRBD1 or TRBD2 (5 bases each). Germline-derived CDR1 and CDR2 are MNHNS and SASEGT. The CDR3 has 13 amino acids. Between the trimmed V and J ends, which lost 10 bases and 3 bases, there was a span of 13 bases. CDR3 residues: CATCRDGYNEQFF. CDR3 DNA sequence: TGTGCCACCTGCCGGGACGGCTACAATGAGCAGTTCTTC.

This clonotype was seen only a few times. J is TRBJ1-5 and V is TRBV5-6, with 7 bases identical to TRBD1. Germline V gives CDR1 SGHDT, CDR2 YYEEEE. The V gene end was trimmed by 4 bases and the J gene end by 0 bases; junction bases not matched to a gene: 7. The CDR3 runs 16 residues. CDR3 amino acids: CASSPRTGGSNQPQHF. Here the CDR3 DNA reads TGTGCCAGCAGCCCTAGGACAGGAGGTAGCAATCAGCCCCAGCATTTT.

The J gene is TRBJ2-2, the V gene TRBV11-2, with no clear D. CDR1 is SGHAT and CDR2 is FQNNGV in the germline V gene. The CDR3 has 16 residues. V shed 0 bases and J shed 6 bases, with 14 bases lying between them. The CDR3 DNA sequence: TGTGCCAGCAGCTTAGATCTCCCAGGTGGGGCCGGGGAGCTGTTTTTT. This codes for CASSLDLPGGAGELFF.